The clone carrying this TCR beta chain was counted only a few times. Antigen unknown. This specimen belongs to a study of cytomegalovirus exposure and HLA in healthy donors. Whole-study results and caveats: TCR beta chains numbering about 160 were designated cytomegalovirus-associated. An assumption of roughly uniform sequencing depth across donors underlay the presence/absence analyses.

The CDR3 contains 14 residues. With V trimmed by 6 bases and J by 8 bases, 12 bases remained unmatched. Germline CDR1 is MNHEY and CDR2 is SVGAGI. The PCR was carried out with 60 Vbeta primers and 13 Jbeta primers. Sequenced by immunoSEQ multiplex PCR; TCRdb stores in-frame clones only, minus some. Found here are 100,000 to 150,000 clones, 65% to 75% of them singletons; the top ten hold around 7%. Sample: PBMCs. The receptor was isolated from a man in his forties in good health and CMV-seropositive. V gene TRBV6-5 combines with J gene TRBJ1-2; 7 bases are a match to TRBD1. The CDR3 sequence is CASSQGGQFYGYTF. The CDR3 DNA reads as TGTGCCAGCAGCCAGGGGGGACAGTTTTACGGCTACACCTTC.